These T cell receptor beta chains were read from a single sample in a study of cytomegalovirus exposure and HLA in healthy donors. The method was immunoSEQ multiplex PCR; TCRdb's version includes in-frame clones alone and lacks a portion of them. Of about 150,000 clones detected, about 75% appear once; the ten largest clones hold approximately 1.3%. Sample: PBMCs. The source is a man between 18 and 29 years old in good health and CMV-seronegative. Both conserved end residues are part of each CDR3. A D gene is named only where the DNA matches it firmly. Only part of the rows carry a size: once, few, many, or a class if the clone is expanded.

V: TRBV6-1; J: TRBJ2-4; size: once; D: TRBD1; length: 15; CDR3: CASSEMGQGVNIQYF; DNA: TGTGCCAGCAGTGAAATGGGACAGGGGGTGAACATTCAGTACTTC
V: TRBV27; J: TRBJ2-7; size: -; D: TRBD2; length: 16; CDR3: CASSGRGLSSSYEQYF; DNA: TGTGCCAGCAGTGGGAGGGGACTTAGTAGCTCCTACGAGCAGTACTTC
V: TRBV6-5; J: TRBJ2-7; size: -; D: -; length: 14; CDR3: CASSSPGGLDEQYF; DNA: TGTGCCAGCAGTTCCCCCGGGGGGCTCGACGAGCAGTACTTC
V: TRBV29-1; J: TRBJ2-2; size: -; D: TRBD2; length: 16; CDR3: CSVKGTSGSGGGELFF; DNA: TGCAGCGTCAAAGGGACTAGCGGGAGCGGAGGCGGGGAGCTGTTTTTT
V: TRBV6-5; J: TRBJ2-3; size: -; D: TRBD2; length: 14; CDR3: CASMIAGGTDTQYF; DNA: TGTGCCAGCATGATAGCGGGAGGGACAGATACGCAGTATTTT
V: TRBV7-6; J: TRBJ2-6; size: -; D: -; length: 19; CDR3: CASNPALGGPCSGANVLTF; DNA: TGTGCCAGCAACCCGGCTCTGGGGGGACCTTGCTCTGGGGCCAACGTCCTGACTTTC
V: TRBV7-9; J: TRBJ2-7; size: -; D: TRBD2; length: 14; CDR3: CASSLAGGSYEQYF; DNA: TGTGCCAGCAGCTTAGCGGGAGGGTCCTACGAGCAGTACTTC
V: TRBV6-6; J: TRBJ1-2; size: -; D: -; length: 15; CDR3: CASSYSSPRDYGYTF; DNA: TGTGCCAGCAGTTACTCGAGTCCGCGGGACTATGGCTACACCTTC
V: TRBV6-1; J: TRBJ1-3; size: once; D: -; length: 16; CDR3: CASSGGRVRRGNTIYF; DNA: TGTGCCAGCAGTGGGGGCAGGGTAAGGCGTGGAAACACCATATATTTT
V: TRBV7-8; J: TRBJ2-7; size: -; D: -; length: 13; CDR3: CASRQGQAYEQYF; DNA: TGTGCCAGCAGGCAGGGGCAGGCATACGAGCAGTACTTC
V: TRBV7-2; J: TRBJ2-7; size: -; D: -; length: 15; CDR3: CASSLVSGRSYEQYF; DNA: TGTGCCAGCAGCTTAGTTAGCGGCCGCTCCTACGAGCAGTACTTC
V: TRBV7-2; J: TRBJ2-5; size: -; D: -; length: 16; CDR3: CASSPQASGFQETQYF; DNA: TGTGCCAGCAGCCCCCAAGCCAGCGGTTTCCAAGAGACCCAGTACTTC
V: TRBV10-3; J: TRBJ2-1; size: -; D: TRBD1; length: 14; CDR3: CAISGDRVANEQFF; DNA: TGTGCCATCAGCGGGGACAGGGTCGCCAATGAGCAGTTCTTC
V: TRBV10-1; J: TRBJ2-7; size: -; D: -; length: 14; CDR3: CASSPDRQSYEQYF; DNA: TGCGCCAGCAGTCCCGATCGACAGTCCTACGAGCAGTACTTC
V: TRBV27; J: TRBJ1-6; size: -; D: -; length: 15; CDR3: CASSWEGPYNSPLHF; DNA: TGTGCCAGCAGTTGGGAGGGCCCTTATAATTCACCCCTCCACTTT
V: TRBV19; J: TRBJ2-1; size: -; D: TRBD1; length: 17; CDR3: CASSLTRGTGLYNEQFF; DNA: TGTGCCAGTAGCTTAACCAGGGGGACAGGGCTTTACAATGAGCAGTTCTTC
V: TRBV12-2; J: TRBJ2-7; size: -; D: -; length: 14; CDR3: CASRRTGVSYEQYF; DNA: TGTGCAAGTCGACGGACAGGGGTGTCCTACGAGCAGTACTTC
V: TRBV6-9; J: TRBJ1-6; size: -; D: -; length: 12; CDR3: CASSSPGSPLHF; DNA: TGTGCCAGCAGTTCCCCGGGATCACCCCTCCACTTT
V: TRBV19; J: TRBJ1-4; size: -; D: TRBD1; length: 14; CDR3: CASRAGQLNEKLFF; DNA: TGTGCCAGTAGGGCGGGACAGCTGAATGAAAAACTGTTTTTT
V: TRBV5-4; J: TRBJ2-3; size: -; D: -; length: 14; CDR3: CASSSQRATDTQYF; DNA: TGTGCCAGCAGCTCCCAACGAGCCACAGATACGCAGTATTTT
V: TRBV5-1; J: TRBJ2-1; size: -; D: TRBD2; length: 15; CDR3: CASSLGTSGANEQFF; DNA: TGCGCCAGTTCTCTTGGGACTAGCGGAGCCAATGAGCAGTTCTTC
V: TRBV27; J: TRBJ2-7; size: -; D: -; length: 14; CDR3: CASSLKDSTYEQYF; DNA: TGTGCCAGCAGTTTAAAGGACAGTACCTACGAGCAGTACTTC
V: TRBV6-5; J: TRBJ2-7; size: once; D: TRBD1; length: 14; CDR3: CASTPGTGANEQYF; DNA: TGTGCCAGCACCCCTGGGACAGGGGCTAACGAGCAGTACTTC
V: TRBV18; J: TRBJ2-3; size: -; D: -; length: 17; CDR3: CASSPPGASGGGDTQYF; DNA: TGTGCCAGCTCACCACCGGGTGCTAGCGGAGGGGGGGATACGCAGTATTTT
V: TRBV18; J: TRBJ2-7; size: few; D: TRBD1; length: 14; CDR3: CASSLGQGVYEQYF; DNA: TGTGCCAGCTCACTGGGACAGGGGGTTTACGAGCAGTACTTC
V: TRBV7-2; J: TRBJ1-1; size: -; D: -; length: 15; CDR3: CASSFLGGRGHKAFF; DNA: TGTGCCAGCAGCTTCCTCGGCGGGAGGGGCCACAAAGCTTTCTTT
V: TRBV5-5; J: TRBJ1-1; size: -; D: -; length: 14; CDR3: CASSLWAENTEAFF; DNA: TGTGCCAGCAGCTTGTGGGCAGAAAACACTGAAGCTTTCTTT
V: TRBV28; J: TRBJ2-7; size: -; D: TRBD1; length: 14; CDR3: CASSLQGEVYEQYF; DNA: TGTGCCAGCAGCCTACAGGGGGAAGTCTACGAGCAGTACTTC
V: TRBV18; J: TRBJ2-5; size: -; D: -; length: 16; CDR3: CASSPGLGTQQETQYF; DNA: TGTGCCAGCTCACCAGGTCTGGGGACTCAGCAAGAGACCCAGTACTTC
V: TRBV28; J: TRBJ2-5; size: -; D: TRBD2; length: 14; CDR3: CASRPGGTQETQYF; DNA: TGTGCCAGCAGACCGGGGGGGACCCAAGAGACCCAGTACTTC
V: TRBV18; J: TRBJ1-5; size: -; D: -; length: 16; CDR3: CASSPRGGRGNQPQHF; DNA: TGTGCCAGCTCACCACGGGGGGGAAGAGGCAATCAGCCCCAGCATTTT
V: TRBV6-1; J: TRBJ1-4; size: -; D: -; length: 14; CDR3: CASRREQRGEKLFF; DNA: TGTGCCAGCAGGCGGGAGCAGCGCGGTGAAAAACTGTTTTTT
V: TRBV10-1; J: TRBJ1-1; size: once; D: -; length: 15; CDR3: CASRGADSLNTEAFF; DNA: TGCGCCAGCAGGGGGGCTGACAGTTTGAACACTGAAGCTTTCTTT
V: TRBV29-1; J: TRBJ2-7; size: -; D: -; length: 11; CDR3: CSAGTAYEQYF; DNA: TGCAGCGCAGGCACCGCCTACGAGCAGTACTTC
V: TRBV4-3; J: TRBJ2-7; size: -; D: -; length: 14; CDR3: CASSQVLDSYEQYF; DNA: TGCGCCAGCAGCCAAGTCTTAGACTCATACGAGCAGTACTTC
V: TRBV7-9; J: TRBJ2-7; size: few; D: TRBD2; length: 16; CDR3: CSSSSPGLAGTYEQYF; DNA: TGTTCCAGCAGCTCCCCGGGACTAGCGGGAACCTACGAGCAGTACTTC
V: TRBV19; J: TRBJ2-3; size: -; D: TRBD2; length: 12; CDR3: CASRLAGDTQYF; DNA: TGTGCCAGTAGGCTAGCGGGAGATACGCAGTATTTT
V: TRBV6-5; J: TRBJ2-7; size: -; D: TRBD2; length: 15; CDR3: CASTTGRASGYEQYF; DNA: TGTGCCAGCACCACCGGGAGGGCTAGCGGCTACGAGCAGTACTTC
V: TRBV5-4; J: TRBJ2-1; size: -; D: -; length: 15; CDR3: CASSFEEVPYNEQFF; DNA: TGTGCCAGCAGCTTTGAGGAGGTCCCCTACAATGAGCAGTTCTTC
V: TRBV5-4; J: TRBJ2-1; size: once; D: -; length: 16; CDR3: CASSLGGRSSYNEQFF; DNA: TGTGCCAGCAGCTTGGGCGGGCGGAGCTCCTACAATGAGCAGTTCTTC
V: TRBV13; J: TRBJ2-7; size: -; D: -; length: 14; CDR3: CASSAQGGGGEQYF; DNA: TGTGCCAGCAGCGCTCAAGGCGGGGGCGGCGAGCAGTACTTC
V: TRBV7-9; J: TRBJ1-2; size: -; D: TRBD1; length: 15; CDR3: CSSSLLGTESYGYTF; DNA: TGTTCCAGCAGCTTATTAGGGACAGAATCCTATGGCTACACCTTC
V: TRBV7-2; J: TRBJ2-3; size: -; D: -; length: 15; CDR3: CASSFFSGVTDTQYF; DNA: TGTGCCAGCAGCTTTTTTAGCGGCGTTACAGATACGCAGTATTTT
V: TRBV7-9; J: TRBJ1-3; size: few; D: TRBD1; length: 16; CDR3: CASSSPGQVSGNTIYF; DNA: TGTGCCAGCAGTAGTCCGGGACAGGTGTCTGGAAACACCATATATTTT
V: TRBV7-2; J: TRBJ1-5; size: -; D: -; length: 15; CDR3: CASSPGGGPDQPQHF; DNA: TGTGCCAGCAGCCCCGGGGGGGGGCCAGACCAGCCCCAGCATTTT
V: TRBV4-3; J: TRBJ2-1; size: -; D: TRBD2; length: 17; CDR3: CASSQGESGRDYNEQFF; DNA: TGCGCCAGCAGCCAAGGAGAGAGCGGGAGGGACTACAATGAGCAGTTCTTC
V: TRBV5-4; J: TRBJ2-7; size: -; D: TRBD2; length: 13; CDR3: CASSLPGGYEQYF; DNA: TGTGCCAGCAGCCTGCCGGGAGGCTACGAGCAGTACTTC
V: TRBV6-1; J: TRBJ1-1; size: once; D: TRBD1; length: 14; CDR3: CASSELDRGREAFF; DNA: TGTGCCAGCAGTGAACTCGACAGGGGAAGAGAAGCTTTCTTT
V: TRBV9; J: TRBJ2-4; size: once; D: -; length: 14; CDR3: CASSGREAKNIQYF; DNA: TGTGCCAGCAGCGGAAGGGAGGCCAAAAACATTCAGTACTTC
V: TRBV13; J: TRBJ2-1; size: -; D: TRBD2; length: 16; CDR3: CASSLGGGGSYNEQFF; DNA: TGTGCCAGCAGCTTAGGGGGCGGGGGCTCCTACAATGAGCAGTTCTTC
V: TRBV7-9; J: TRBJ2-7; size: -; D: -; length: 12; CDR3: CASSHSSYEQYF; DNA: TGTGCCAGCAGCCATAGCTCCTACGAGCAGTACTTC
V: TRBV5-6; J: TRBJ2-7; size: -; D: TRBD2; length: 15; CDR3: CASSRTGTSGERQYF; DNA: TGTGCCAGCAGCCGGACAGGGACTAGCGGGGAGCGGCAGTACTTC
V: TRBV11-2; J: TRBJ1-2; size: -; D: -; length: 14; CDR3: CASSWGGAADGYTF; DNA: TGTGCCAGCAGCTGGGGGGGGGCAGCCGATGGCTACACCTTC
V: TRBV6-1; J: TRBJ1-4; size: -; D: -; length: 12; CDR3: CASSATGEKLFF; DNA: TGTGCCAGCAGCGCCACAGGGGAAAAACTGTTTTTT
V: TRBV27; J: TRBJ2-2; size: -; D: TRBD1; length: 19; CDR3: CASSSQQGDGPRNTGELFF; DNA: TGTGCCAGCAGTTCACAACAGGGGGATGGACCCCGGAACACCGGGGAGCTGTTTTTT
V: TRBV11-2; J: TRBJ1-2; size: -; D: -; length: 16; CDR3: CASSPLRGSQFYGYTF; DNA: TGTGCCAGCAGCCCCCTCAGAGGGTCCCAGTTCTATGGCTACACCTTC
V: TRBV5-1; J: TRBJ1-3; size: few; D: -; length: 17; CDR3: CASSLAKGLESGNTIYF; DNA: TGCGCCAGCAGCTTGGCCAAGGGGTTGGAATCTGGAAACACCATATATTTT
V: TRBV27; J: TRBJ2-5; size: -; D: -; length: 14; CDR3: CASSMREAQETQYF; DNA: TGTGCCAGCAGTATGAGGGAGGCCCAAGAGACCCAGTACTTC
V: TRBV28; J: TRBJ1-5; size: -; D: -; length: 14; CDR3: CASIPPGNYQPQHF; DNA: TGTGCCAGCATTCCCCCAGGGAACTATCAGCCCCAGCATTTT
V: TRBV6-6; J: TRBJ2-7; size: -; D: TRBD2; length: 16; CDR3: CASSRPTSGTLYEQYF; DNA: TGTGCCAGCAGTCGCCCGACTAGCGGGACCCTCTACGAGCAGTACTTC